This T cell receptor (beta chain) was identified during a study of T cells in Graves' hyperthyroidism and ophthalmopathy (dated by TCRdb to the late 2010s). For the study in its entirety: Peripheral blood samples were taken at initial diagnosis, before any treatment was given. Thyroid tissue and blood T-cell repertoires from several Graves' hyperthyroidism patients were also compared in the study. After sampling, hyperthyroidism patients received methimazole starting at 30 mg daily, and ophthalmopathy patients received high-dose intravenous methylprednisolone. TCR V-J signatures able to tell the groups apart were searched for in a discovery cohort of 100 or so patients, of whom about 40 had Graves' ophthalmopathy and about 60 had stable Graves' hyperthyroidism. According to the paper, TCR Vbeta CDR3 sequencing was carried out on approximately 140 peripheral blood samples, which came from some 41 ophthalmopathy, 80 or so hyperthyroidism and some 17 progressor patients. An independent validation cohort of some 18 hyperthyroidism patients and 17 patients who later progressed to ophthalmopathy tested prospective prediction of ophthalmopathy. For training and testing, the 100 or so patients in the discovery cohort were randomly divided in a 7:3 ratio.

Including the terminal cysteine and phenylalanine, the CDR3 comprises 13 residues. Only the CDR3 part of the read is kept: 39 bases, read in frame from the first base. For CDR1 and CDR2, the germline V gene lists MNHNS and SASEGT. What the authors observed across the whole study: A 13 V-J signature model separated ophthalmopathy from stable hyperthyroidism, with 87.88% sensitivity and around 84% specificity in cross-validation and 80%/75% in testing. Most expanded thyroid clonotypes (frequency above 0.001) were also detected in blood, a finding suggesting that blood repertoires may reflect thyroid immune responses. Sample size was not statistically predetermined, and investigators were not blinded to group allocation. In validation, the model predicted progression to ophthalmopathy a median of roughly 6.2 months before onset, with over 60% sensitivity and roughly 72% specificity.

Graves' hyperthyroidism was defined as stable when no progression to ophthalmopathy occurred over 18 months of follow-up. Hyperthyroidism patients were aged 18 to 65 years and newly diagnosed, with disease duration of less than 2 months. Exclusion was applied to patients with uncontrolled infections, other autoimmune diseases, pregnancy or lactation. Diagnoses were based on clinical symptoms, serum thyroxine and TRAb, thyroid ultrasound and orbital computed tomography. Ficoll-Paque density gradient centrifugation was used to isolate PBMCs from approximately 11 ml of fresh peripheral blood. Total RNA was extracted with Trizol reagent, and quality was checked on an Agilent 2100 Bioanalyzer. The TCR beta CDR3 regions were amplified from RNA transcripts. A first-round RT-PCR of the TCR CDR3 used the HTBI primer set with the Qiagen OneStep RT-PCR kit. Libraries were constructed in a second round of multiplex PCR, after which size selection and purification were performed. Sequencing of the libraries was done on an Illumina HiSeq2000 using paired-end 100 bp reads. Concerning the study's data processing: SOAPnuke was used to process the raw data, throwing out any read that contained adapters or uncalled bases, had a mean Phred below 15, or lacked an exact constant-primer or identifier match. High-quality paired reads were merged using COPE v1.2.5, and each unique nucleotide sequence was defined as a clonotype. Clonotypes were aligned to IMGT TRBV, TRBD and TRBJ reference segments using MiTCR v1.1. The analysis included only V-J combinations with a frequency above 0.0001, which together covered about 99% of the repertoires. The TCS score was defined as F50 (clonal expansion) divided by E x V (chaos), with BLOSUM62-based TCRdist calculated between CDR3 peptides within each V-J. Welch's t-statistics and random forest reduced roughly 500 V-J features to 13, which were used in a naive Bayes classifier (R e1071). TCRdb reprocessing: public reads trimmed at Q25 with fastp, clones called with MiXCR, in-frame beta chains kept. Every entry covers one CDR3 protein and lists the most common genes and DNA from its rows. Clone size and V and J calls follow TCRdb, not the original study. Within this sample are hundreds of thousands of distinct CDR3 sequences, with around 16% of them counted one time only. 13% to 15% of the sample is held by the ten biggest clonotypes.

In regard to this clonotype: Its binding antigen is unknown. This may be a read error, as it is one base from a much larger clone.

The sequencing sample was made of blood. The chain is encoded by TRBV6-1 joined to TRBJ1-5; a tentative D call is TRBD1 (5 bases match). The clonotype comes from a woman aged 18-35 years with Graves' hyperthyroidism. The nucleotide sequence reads TGTACCAGCAGGGACGGCTACAATCAGCCCCAGCATTTT. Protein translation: CTSRDGYNQPQHF.